This TCR beta chain was sequenced during a study of T cell responses to AZD1222 COVID-19 vaccine. Findings and limits, study-wide: The study sampled repertoires only after the peak T cell response.

On this clone: The antigen remains unidentified.

Measured with immunoSEQ multiplex PCR; TCRdb has only the in-frame clones, and not every one. The data show approximately 49,000 clones, around 80% seen once. The source of this sequence is an adult in good health. The source was peripheral blood, collected on day 0 of MenACWY control vaccination.

Here the CDR3 reads CASSPPGSEKLFF. Here the CDR3 DNA reads TGTGCCAGCAGCCCCCCAGGGAGTGAAAAACTGTTTTTT. This chain links TRBV11-2 with TRBJ1-4; perhaps TRBD1 as D (5 bases). This CDR3 is 13 amino acids long. The V gene's germline CDR1 is SGHAT and CDR2 FQNNGV. V was pared by 5 bases and J by 7 bases, with 11 bases between.